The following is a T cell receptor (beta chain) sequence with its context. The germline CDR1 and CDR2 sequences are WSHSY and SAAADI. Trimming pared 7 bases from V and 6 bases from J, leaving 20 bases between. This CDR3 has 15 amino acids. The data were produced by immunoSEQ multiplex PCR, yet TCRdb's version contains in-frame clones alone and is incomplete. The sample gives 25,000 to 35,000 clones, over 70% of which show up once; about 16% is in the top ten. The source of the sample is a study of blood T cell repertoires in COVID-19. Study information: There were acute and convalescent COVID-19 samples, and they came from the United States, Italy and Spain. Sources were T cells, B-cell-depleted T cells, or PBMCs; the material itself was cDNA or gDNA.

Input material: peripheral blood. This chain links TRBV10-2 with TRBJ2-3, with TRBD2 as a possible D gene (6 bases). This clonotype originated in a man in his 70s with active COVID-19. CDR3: CASKDSPAGFDTQYF. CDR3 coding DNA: TGCGCCAGCAAGGACTCTCCCGCGGGGTTCGATACGCAGTATTTT.